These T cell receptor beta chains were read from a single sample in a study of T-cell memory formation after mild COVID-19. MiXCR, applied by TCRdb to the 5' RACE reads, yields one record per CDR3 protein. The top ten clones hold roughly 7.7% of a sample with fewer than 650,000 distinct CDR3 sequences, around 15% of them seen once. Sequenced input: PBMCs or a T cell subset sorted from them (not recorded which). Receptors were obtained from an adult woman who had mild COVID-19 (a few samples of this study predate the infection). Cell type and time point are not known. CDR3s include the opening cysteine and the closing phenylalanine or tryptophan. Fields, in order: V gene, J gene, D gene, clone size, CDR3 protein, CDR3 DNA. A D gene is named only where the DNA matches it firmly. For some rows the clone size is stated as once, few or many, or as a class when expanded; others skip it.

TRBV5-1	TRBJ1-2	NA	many	CASSSGVYGYTF	TGTGCCAGCAGCTCGGGAGTCTATGGCTACACCTTC
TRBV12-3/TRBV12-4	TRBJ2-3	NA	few	CASSLNGVTDTQYF	TGTGCCAGCAGTTTAAACGGGGTCACAGATACGCAGTATTTT
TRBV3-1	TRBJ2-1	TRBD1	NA	CASGGTGPYNEQFF	TGTGCCAGCGGGGGGACAGGGCCTTACAATGAGCAGTTCTTC
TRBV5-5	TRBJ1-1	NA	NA	CASSSAWGANTEAFF	TGTGCCAGCAGCTCAGCATGGGGGGCGAACACTGAAGCTTTCTTT
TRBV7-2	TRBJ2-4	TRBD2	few	CASSARGGLLAKNIQYF	TGTGCCAGCAGCGCCCGGGGGGGATTACTAGCCAAAAACATTCAGTACTTC
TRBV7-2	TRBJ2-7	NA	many	CASSLGGEGHEQYF	TGTGCCAGCAGCTTAGGTGGGGAAGGCCACGAGCAGTACTTC
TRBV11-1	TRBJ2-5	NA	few	CASSRKRERAPIGTQYF	TGTGCCAGCAGCCGGAAAAGGGAGAGGGCCCCTATCGGGACCCAGTACTTC
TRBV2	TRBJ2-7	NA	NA	CASRTLASNEQYF	TGTGCCAGCAGAACTCTCGCGAGCAACGAGCAGTACTTC
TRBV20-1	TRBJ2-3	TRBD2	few	CSAPREEDTQYF	TGCAGTGCTCCCCGGGAGGAAGATACGCAGTATTTT
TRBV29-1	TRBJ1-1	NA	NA	CSVDGGDTEAFF	TGCAGCGTTGACGGGGGTGACACTGAAGCTTTCTTT
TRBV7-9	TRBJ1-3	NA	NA	CASSLAGVPGNTIYF	TGTGCCAGCAGCTTAGCTGGGGTCCCTGGAAACACCATATATTTT
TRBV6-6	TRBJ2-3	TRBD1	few	CASRRTGATDTQYF	TGTGCCAGCAGGCGGACAGGGGCCACAGATACGCAGTATTTT
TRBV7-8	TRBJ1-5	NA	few	CASSLALGGQPQHF	TGTGCCAGCAGCTTAGCATTGGGGGGACAGCCCCAGCATTTT
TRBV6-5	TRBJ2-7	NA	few	CASRATGQSFHEQYF	TGTGCCAGCAGAGCAACCGGACAGAGCTTCCACGAGCAGTACTTC
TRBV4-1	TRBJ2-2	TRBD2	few	CASSQVAELSGGYGELFF	TGCGCCAGCAGCCAAGTGGCGGAGCTTAGCGGGGGATACGGGGAGCTGTTTTTT
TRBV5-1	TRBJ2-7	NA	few	CASSPNPGDTAAQYF	TGCGCCAGCAGCCCAAACCCTGGCGACACGGCAGCGCAGTACTTC
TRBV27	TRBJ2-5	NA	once	CASSYRDQETQYF	TGTGCCAGCAGTTACCGAGACCAAGAGACCCAGTACTTC
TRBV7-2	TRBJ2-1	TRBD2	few	CASRVYPGGANEQFF	TGTGCCAGCAGAGTCTACCCGGGAGGTGCCAATGAGCAGTTCTTC
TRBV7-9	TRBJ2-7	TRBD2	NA	CASTISAGVPSYEQYF	TGTGCCAGCACCATTTCAGCGGGAGTTCCCTCCTACGAGCAGTACTTC
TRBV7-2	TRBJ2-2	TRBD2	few	CASSPLRLAGIYTGELFF	TGTGCCAGCAGCCCGTTGCGGCTAGCGGGGATTTACACCGGGGAGCTGTTTTTT
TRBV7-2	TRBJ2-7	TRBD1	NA	CASSSGQTLYEQYF	TGTGCCAGCAGCTCGGGACAGACCCTCTACGAGCAGTACTTC
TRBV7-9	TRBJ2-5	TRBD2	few	CASSYPKLAGGQETQYF	TGTGCCAGCAGCTATCCCAAGCTAGCGGGTGGCCAAGAGACCCAGTACTTC
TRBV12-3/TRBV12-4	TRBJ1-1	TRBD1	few	CASMGQGRTEAFF	TGTGCCAGCATGGGACAGGGGCGCACTGAAGCTTTCTTT
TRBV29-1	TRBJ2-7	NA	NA	CSVEDGLSPLREQYF	TGCAGCGTTGAAGACGGACTTTCGCCACTCAGGGAGCAGTACTTC
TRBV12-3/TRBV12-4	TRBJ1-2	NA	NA	CASSLGTGSIGYTF	TGTGCCAGCAGTTTGGGGACCGGAAGTATCGGCTACACCTTC
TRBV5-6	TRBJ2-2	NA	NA	CASSLRGFTGELFF	TGTGCCAGCAGCTTGCGGGGTTTTACCGGGGAGCTGTTTTTT
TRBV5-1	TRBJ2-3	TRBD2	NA	CARSPRSGETDTQYF	TGCGCCAGAAGCCCCCGGAGCGGGGAGACAGATACGCAGTATTTT
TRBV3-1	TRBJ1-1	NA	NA	CASSQGTDMNTEAFF	TGTGCCAGCAGCCAGGGGACTGACATGAACACTGAAGCTTTCTTT
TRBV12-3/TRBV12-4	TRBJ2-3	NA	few	CASNLRDSTDTQYF	TGTGCCAGCAATCTCCGGGACAGCACAGATACGCAGTATTTT
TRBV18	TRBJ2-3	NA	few	CASSPWTSGPTDTQYF	TGTGCCAGCTCACCATGGACATCCGGGCCCACAGATACGCAGTATTTT
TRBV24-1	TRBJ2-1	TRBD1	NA	CATSDPDPAGGSLNEQFF	TGTGCCACCAGTGACCCCGACCCCGCAGGGGGCTCCCTCAATGAGCAGTTCTTC
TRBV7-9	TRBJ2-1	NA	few	CASSNDGGSYNEQFF	TGTGCCAGCAGCAACGACGGGGGCTCCTACAATGAGCAGTTCTTC
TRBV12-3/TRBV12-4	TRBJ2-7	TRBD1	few	CASSRAGGHYEQYF	TGTGCCAGCAGCCGGGCAGGGGGTCATTACGAGCAGTACTTC
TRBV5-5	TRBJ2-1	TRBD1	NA	CASSWNRGRNEQFF	TGTGCCAGCAGCTGGAACAGGGGGCGGAATGAGCAGTTCTTC
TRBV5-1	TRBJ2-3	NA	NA	CAISLEVVTSTDTQYF	TGCGCCATCAGCTTGGAGGTCGTGACAAGCACAGATACGCAGTATTTT
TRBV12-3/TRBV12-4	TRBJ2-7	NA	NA	CASSLLATGSYEQYF	TGTGCCAGCAGTTTACTAGCTACGGGCTCCTACGAGCAGTACTTC
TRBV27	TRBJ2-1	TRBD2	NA	CASISTRRAGALYNEQFF	TGTGCCAGCATTAGTACCCGTCGTGCGGGAGCATTATACAATGAGCAGTTCTTC
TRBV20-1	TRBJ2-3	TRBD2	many	CSAPREGTQYF	TGCAGTGCTCCAAGGGAGGGGACGCAGTATTTT
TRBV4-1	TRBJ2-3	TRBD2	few	CASSPMWTSGGTRDTQYF	TGCGCCAGCAGCCCTATGTGGACTAGCGGGGGGACGCGGGATACGCAGTATTTT
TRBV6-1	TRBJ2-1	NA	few	CASKVGPGRHEQFF	TGTGCCAGCAAGGTGGGGCCTGGTCGGCATGAGCAGTTCTTC
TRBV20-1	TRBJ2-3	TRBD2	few	CSATTSGSTDTQYF	TGCAGTGCTACCACTAGCGGAAGCACAGATACGCAGTATTTT
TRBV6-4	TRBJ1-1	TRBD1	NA	CASSQRQGVTEAFF	TGTGCCAGCAGTCAGCGACAGGGAGTCACTGAAGCTTTCTTT
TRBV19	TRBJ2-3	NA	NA	CASTPQTTDTQYF	TGTGCCAGTACACCCCAGACTACAGATACGCAGTATTTT
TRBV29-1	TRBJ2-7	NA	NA	CSVEDPAGSYEQYF	TGCAGCGTTGAAGATCCGGCCGGATCCTACGAGCAGTACTTC
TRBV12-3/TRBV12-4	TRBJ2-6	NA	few	CASNPVVAGANVLTF	TGTGCCAGCAACCCCGTCGTTGCTGGGGCCAACGTCCTGACTTTC
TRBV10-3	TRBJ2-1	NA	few	CAISESGGPGEQFF	TGTGCCATCAGTGAGTCAGGGGGGCCGGGTGAGCAGTTCTTC
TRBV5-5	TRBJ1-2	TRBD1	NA	CASDRGADYGYTF	TGTGCCAGCGACAGGGGCGCGGACTATGGCTACACCTTC
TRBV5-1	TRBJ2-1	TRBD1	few	CASSKGTADTYNEQFF	TGCGCCAGCAGCAAAGGGACAGCCGACACCTACAATGAGCAGTTCTTC
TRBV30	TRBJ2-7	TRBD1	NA	CALQSNRGSYEQYF	TGTGCCTTACAGAGCAACAGGGGATCCTACGAGCAGTACTTC
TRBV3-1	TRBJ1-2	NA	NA	CASSQRGYGYTF	TGTGCCAGCAGCCAAAGGGGGTATGGCTACACCTTC
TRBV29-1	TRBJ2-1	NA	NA	CSVATGYNEQFF	TGCAGCGTAGCCACAGGTTACAATGAGCAGTTCTTC
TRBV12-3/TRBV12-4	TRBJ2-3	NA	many	CASSRKGDTDTQYF	TGTGCCAGCAGCCGGAAAGGGGACACAGATACGCAGTATTTT
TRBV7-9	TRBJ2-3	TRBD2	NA	CASSLSGLAGHDTQYF	TGTGCCAGCAGCTTATCGGGACTAGCGGGACATGATACGCAGTATTTT
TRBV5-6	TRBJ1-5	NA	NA	CASSLKREPQHF	TGTGCCAGCAGCTTGAAACGGGAGCCCCAGCATTTT